Listed here are 5 T cell receptor beta chains from one sample, sequenced in a study of blood T cell repertoires in COVID-19. Here immunoSEQ multiplex PCR was the method, and the copy in TCRdb shows in-frame clones only, minus some. The sample lists roughly 120,000 clones; approximately 89% were seen once. The sequencing input was peripheral blood. The receptors shown here come from a woman aged 55-75 years with COVID-19, enrolled during active disease.

The V call is TRBV12-3 or TRBV12-4, the J call TRBJ1-1; D not certain. The ends were cut back, 6 bases at V and 1 base at J, with 9 bases in the middle. The CDR3 totals 13 residues. CDR3: CASSSTQNTEAFF. In nucleotides, the CDR3 is TGTGCCAGCAGCTCCACACAGAACACTGAAGCTTTCTTT.

This chain connects TRBV7-2 to TRBJ2-3; D is perhaps TRBD1 (6 bases). Germline loops: CDR1 SGHTA, CDR2 FQGNSA. The CDR3 is 16 residues long. V lost 2 bases and J 3 bases, leaving 15 bases between the germline ends. CDR3 sequence: CASSLRGPGTTDTQYF. CDR3 bases: TGTGCCAGCAGCTTAAGGGGCCCAGGGACAACAGATACGCAGTATTTT.

The chain links TRBV7-9 to TRBJ1-4, with a weak D call TRBD1 (5 bases). The length of the CDR3 is 15 residues. In germline, CDR1 is SEHNR, CDR2 FQNEAQ (reference sequence). V shed 5 bases and J shed 7 bases, with 17 bases lying between them. CDR3 bases: TGTGCCAGCAGCCCCCAGGGAGGGTTAAGTGAAAAACTGTTTTTT. The encoded protein is CASSPQGGLSEKLFF.

This chain links TRBV5-1 with TRBJ2-5, with TRBD1 matching 9 bases. V trimming: 4 bases; J trimming: 6 bases; junction bases outside the gene matches: 10. Germline-derived CDR1 and CDR2 are SGHRS and YFSETQ. CDR3 length equals 15 residues. CDR3 bases: TGCGCCAGCAGCCCCGAGACAGGGGGAATTAAGACCCAGTACTTC. Its protein product is CASSPETGGIKTQYF.

This clone was picked up one time. The chain couples TRBV6-1 to TRBJ2-7; 7 nucleotides line up with TRBD2. CDR3 length equals 16 residues. After removal of 3 bases from V and 3 bases from J, the junction contained 11 bases not matched to a gene. In germline, CDR1 is MNHNS, CDR2 SASEGT. The CDR3 region has the DNA TGTGCCAGCAGTGAGGCTTGGGGGGGAGTCTTCTACGAGCAGTACTTC. This translates into CASSEAWGGVFYEQYF.